A selection of T cell receptor beta chains follows, all from one sample in a study of cytomegalovirus exposure and HLA in healthy donors. The repertoire was sequenced with immunoSEQ multiplex PCR; TCRdb's copy has only in-frame clones and lacks some. The sample includes about 150,000 clones, 60% to 75% of them seen just once. Material: PBMCs. The receptors were gathered from a man between 18 and 29 years old in good health and CMV-seronegative. Each CDR3 is given with its conserved first and last residue. The D gene is left open where the match is weak. Some rows have no size entry. The others give once, few or many, or a class for an expanded clone.

size	J	D	V	CDR3	DNA
-	TRBJ1-2	TRBD1	TRBV5-6	CASSSQGAGVYGYTF	TGTGCCAGCAGCTCGCAGGGGGCAGGAGTCTATGGCTACACCTTC
-	TRBJ1-3	-	TRBV2	CASSAPSSGNTIYF	TGTGCCAGCAGCGCGCCAAGCTCTGGAAACACCATATATTTT
few	TRBJ2-3	TRBD2	TRBV10-3	CAISALAGGAGDTQYF	TGTGCCATCAGTGCCCTAGCGGGGGGTGCTGGGGATACGCAGTATTTT
few	TRBJ1-2	-	TRBV7-9	CASSLTGKTNYGYTF	TGTGCCAGCAGCTTAACAGGAAAGACTAACTATGGCTACACCTTC
few	TRBJ2-1	-	TRBV4-1	CASSQEIRSYNEQFF	TGCGCCAGCAGCCAAGAGATACGTAGCTACAATGAGCAGTTCTTC
-	TRBJ2-2	TRBD2	TRBV28	CASRYQSGGHNTGELFF	TGTGCCAGCAGATACCAAAGCGGGGGGCATAACACCGGGGAGCTGTTTTTT
-	TRBJ1-1	TRBD1	TRBV2	CASSEAYGRGRVEDTEAFF	TGTGCCAGCAGTGAAGCTTACGGCAGGGGGCGCGTAGAGGACACTGAAGCTTTCTTT
-	TRBJ2-5	-	TRBV29-1	CSVNKQGIETQYF	TGCAGCGTTAACAAACAGGGTATTGAGACCCAGTACTTC
-	TRBJ2-7	-	TRBV10-3	CAISTNRISSYEQYF	TGTGCCATCAGCACGAACAGGATTAGCTCCTACGAGCAGTACTTC
-	TRBJ1-1	-	TRBV29-1	CSVEIRGRNTEAFF	TGCAGCGTTGAAATCCGGGGGAGGAACACTGAAGCTTTCTTT
few	TRBJ2-7	-	TRBV19	CASSILEGIAAYEQYF	TGTGCCAGTAGTATTTTGGAGGGGATAGCGGCATACGAGCAGTACTTC
-	TRBJ2-7	-	TRBV7-9	CSSSFDSYEQYF	TGTTCCAGCAGCTTCGACAGCTACGAGCAGTACTTC
-	TRBJ1-2	-	TRBV14	CASSQVAVSDIAYGYTF	TGTGCCAGCAGCCAAGTAGCTGTGTCGGACATAGCCTATGGCTACACCTTC
few	TRBJ1-1	-	TRBV19	CASGRALNTEAFF	TGTGCCAGTGGTAGAGCTCTGAACACTGAAGCTTTCTTT
-	TRBJ2-2	TRBD1	TRBV5-1	CASSNGGTGTGELFF	TGCGCCAGCTCCAATGGGGGGACAGGTACCGGGGAGCTGTTTTTT
once	TRBJ2-1	-	TRBV29-1	CSVRDSINEQFF	TGCAGCGTCCGGGACTCGATTAATGAGCAGTTCTTC
-	TRBJ2-1	TRBD1	TRBV6-4	CASSAGQGINEQFF	TGTGCCAGCAGTGCGGGACAGGGGATCAATGAGCAGTTCTTC
-	TRBJ1-3	TRBD1	TRBV5-1	CASSPGRDRGSGSGNTIYF	TGCGCCAGCAGCCCGGGTCGGGACAGGGGGAGCGGGTCTGGAAACACCATATATTTT
-	TRBJ1-6	-	TRBV5-1	CASSLGQPGNSPLHF	TGCGCCAGCAGCTTGGGACAGCCGGGCAATTCACCCCTCCACTTT
-	TRBJ1-2	-	TRBV5-1	CASSFENPNYGYTF	TGCGCCAGCAGCTTCGAGAATCCTAACTATGGCTACACCTTC
-	TRBJ1-2	-	TRBV27	CASSRRGSPNYGYTF	TGTGCCAGCAGCCGTAGGGGCAGCCCGAACTATGGCTACACCTTC
-	TRBJ1-1	TRBD1	TRBV6-5	CASSYFGQGGTEAFF	TGTGCCAGCAGTTATTTTGGACAGGGAGGAACTGAAGCTTTCTTT
-	TRBJ2-5	-	TRBV11-3	CASSSRTGETQYF	TGTGCCAGCAGCTCGAGAACTGGAGAGACCCAGTACTTC
-	TRBJ1-4	TRBD1	TRBV28	CASSPRQGREKLFF	TGTGCCAGCAGTCCCCGACAGGGGAGAGAAAAACTGTTTTTT
-	TRBJ2-7	TRBD2	TRBV6-5	CASSYVGGDYEQYF	TGTGCCAGCAGTTATGTCGGGGGGGACTACGAGCAGTACTTC
-	TRBJ2-1	TRBD1	TRBV6-5	CASSYLGQSYNEQFF	TGTGCCAGCAGTTACTTGGGACAGTCCTACAATGAGCAGTTCTTC
-	TRBJ1-2	-	TRBV7-2	CASSSLKESYGYTF	TGTGCCAGCAGCTCGCTGAAGGAGTCCTATGGCTACACCTTC
few	TRBJ1-3	-	TRBV4-1	CASSPLMVGNTIYF	TGCGCCAGCAGCCCACTAATGGTCGGAAACACCATATATTTT
-	TRBJ1-4	TRBD1	TRBV19	CASSAYRGQGTNEKLFF	TGTGCCAGTAGTGCCTACAGGGGGCAGGGGACTAATGAAAAACTGTTTTTT
-	TRBJ2-7	-	TRBV5-4	CASSFLVGGFHEQYF	TGTGCCAGCAGCTTTTTAGTGGGAGGCTTCCACGAGCAGTACTTC
-	TRBJ2-5	-	TRBV29-1	CSVHGTPARETQYF	TGCAGCGTCCACGGGACTCCCGCTCGAGAGACCCAGTACTTC
few	TRBJ1-5	-	TRBV6-5	CASSRDGVNQPQHF	TGTGCCAGCTCGCGCGACGGAGTAAATCAGCCCCAGCATTTT
-	TRBJ1-4	TRBD1	TRBV5-8	CASSQIDRGTNEKLFF	TGTGCCAGCAGCCAGATTGACAGGGGGACTAATGAAAAACTGTTTTTT
few	TRBJ2-7	TRBD2	TRBV7-9	CASSLLAGGTYEQYF	TGTGCCAGCAGCTTACTAGCGGGGGGTACTTACGAGCAGTACTTC
-	TRBJ2-3	TRBD2	TRBV10-1	CASSERAGGGPTDTQYF	TGCGCCAGCAGTGAAAGAGCGGGGGGGGGCCCCACAGATACGCAGTATTTT
-	TRBJ2-1	-	TRBV7-2	CASSLGGRSYNEQFF	TGTGCCAGCAGCCTTGGGGGCAGGAGCTACAATGAGCAGTTCTTC
-	TRBJ2-1	TRBD2	TRBV4-2	CASSQGASGGKNEQFF	TGTGCCAGCAGCCAAGGGGCTAGCGGGGGTAAGAATGAGCAGTTCTTC
-	TRBJ2-2	TRBD1	TRBV4-1	CASNKMGQTNTGELFF	TGCGCCAGCAACAAAATGGGACAGACGAACACCGGGGAGCTGTTTTTT
-	TRBJ2-1	TRBD2	TRBV7-9	CASSLVALAGGFYNEQFF	TGTGCCAGCAGCTTAGTTGCGCTAGCGGGGGGGTTCTACAATGAGCAGTTCTTC
-	TRBJ2-5	TRBD1	TRBV5-1	CASSGGTGGETQYF	TGCGCCAGCAGCGGGGGGACAGGGGGCGAGACCCAGTACTTC
-	TRBJ2-5	-	TRBV25-1	CASSPLQNPETQYF	TGTGCCAGCAGTCCTTTACAGAATCCGGAGACCCAGTACTTC
-	TRBJ2-5	-	TRBV7-2	CASSSIGETQYF	TGTGCCAGCAGCTCCATCGGGGAGACCCAGTACTTC
few	TRBJ2-7	-	TRBV7-2	CASSGAYEQYF	TGTGCCAGCTCCGGGGCCTACGAGCAGTACTTC
-	TRBJ1-3	-	TRBV11-3	CASSSSPGSSGNTIYF	TGTGCCAGCAGCTCGTCTCCAGGTTCCTCTGGAAACACCATATATTTT
-	TRBJ1-1	TRBD1	TRBV6-6	CASSYRGQGYNTEAFF	TGTGCCAGCAGTTACCGAGGACAGGGATACAACACTGAAGCTTTCTTT
-	TRBJ2-7	TRBD2	TRBV30	CAWSVIAGGYEQYF	TGTGCCTGGAGTGTTATAGCGGGGGGCTACGAGCAGTACTTC
-	TRBJ2-6	-	TRBV6-6	CASSYAQELGANVLTF	TGTGCCAGCAGTTACGCCCAGGAACTGGGGGCCAACGTCCTGACTTTC
-	TRBJ2-3	-	TRBV7-9	CASSLTISTDTQYF	TGTGCCAGCAGCTTGACTATAAGCACAGATACGCAGTATTTT
-	TRBJ2-5	-	TRBV4-2	CASSQDGQGETQYF	TGTGCCAGCAGCCAAGATGGGCAGGGGGAGACCCAGTACTTC
once	TRBJ1-5	-	TRBV19	CATAWGPDGVRNQPQHF	TGTGCCACCGCGTGGGGCCCCGACGGTGTTCGGAATCAGCCCCAGCATTTT
few	TRBJ2-2	-	TRBV11-2	CASSLQGKITGELFF	TGTGCCAGCAGTTTACAGGGAAAGATTACCGGGGAGCTGTTTTTT
-	TRBJ2-5	-	TRBV4-3	CASSQDLAGQETQYF	TGCGCCAGCAGCCAAGATTTGGCTGGCCAAGAGACCCAGTACTTC